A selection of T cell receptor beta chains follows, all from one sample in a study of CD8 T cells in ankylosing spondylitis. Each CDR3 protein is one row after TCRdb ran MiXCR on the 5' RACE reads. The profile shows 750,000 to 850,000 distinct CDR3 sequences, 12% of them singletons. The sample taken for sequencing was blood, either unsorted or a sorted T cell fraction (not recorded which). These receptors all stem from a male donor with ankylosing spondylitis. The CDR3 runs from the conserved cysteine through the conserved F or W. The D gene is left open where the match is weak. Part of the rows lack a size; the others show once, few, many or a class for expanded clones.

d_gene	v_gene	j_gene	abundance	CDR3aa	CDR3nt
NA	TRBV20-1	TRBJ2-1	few	CSARDHLTVLSYNEQFF	TGCAGTGCTAGAGATCATTTAACAGTGCTCTCCTACAATGAGCAGTTCTTC
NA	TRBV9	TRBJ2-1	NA	CASSVETEQFF	TGTGCCAGCAGCGTAGAAACCGAGCAGTTCTTC
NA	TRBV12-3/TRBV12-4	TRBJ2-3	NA	CASSFSPLGGDTQYF	TGTGCCAGCAGTTTTAGTCCTTTGGGGGGAGATACGCAGTATTTT
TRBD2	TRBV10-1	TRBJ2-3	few	CASSERTSGSRGTQYF	TGCGCCAGCAGTGAGAGGACTAGCGGGAGTCGGGGAACGCAGTATTTT
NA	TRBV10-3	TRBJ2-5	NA	CAISEVTATQETQYF	TGTGCCATCAGTGAGGTAACAGCGACACAAGAGACCCAGTACTTC
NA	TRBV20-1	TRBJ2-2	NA	CSARPRANTGELFF	TGCAGTGCTCGACCGCGCGCGAACACCGGGGAGCTGTTTTTT
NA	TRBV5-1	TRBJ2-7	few	CASSYLSDSYEQYF	TGCGCCAGCAGCTACCTTAGCGATTCTTACGAGCAGTACTTC
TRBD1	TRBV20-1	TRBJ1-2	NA	CSERTGALTNYGYTF	TGCAGTGAGCGGACAGGGGCGTTAACTAACTATGGCTACACCTTC
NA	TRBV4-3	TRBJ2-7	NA	CASSQGVPGPYEQYF	TGCGCCAGCAGCCAAGGAGTCCCTGGGCCCTACGAGCAGTACTTC
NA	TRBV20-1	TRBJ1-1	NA	CSARDFPEAFF	TGCAGTGCTAGAGATTTCCCTGAAGCTTTCTTT
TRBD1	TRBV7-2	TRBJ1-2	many	CASSLRQGVGGYTF	TGTGCCAGCAGCCTCCGACAGGGGGTTGGTGGCTACACCTTC
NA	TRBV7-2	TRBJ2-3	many	CASSPTRDTDTQYF	TGTGCCAGCAGCCCAACTAGGGACACAGATACGCAGTATTTT
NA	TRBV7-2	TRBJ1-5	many	CASSLDRVHQPQHF	TGTGCCAGCAGCTTAGACAGGGTACATCAGCCCCAGCATTTT
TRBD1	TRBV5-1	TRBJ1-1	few	CASSSIRQGASEAFF	TGCGCCAGCAGCTCAATAAGACAGGGGGCGAGTGAAGCTTTCTTT
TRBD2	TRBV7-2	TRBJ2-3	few	CASSLALSGMMGTQYF	TGTGCCAGCAGCTTAGCCTTAAGCGGGATGATGGGTACGCAGTATTTT
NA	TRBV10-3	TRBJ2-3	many	CAISVRQQVTDTQYF	TGTGCCATCAGCGTTCGACAGCAGGTAACAGATACGCAGTATTTT
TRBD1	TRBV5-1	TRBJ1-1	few	CASTTRGQGDTEAFF	TGCGCCAGCACCACTAGGGGACAGGGTGATACTGAAGCTTTCTTT
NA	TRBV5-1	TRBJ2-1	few	CASKVVDEQFF	TGCGCCAGCAAGGTCGTGGATGAGCAGTTCTTC
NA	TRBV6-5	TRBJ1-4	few	CASSYFGVSNEKLFF	TGTGCCAGCAGTTACTTCGGGGTGTCTAATGAAAAACTGTTTTTT
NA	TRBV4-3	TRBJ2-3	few	CASSQDSWGADTQYF	TGCGCCAGCAGCCAAGATTCGTGGGGAGCAGATACGCAGTATTTT
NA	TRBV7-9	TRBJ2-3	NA	CASSLSGAEQYF	TGTGCCAGCAGCTTAAGTGGAGCAGAGCAGTATTTT
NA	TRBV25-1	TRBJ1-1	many	CASSVQTNTEAFF	TGTGCCAGCAGTGTGCAGACGAACACTGAAGCTTTCTTT
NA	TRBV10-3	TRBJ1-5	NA	CAISPDRESNQPQHF	TGTGCCATCAGTCCGGACAGAGAAAGCAATCAGCCCCAGCATTTT
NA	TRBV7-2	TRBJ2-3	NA	CASSSHSGFGADTQYF	TGTGCCAGCAGCTCACACAGCGGGTTCGGGGCTGATACGCAGTATTTT
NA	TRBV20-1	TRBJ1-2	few	CSAQDRNYGYTF	TGCAGTGCCCAAGACAGGAACTATGGCTACACCTTC
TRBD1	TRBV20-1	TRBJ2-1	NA	CSASRTGLRSSYNEQFF	TGCAGTGCTTCGCGGACAGGACTGCGAAGCTCCTACAATGAGCAGTTCTTC
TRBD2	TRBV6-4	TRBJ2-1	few	CASSDPGLAGGQLQFF	TGTGCCAGCAGTGATCCGGGACTAGCGGGGGGGCAATTGCAGTTCTTC
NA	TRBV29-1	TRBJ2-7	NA	CSVEGAQSGYYEQYF	TGCAGCGTTGAAGGTGCACAGTCAGGTTACTACGAGCAGTACTTC
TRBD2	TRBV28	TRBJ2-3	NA	CASTRLAEGDTQYF	TGTGCCAGCACCAGACTAGCAGAAGGAGATACGCAGTATTTT
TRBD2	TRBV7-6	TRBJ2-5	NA	CASSFPTLGLAGATDF	TGTGCCAGCAGCTTTCCCACATTGGGTCTAGCGGGGGCTACGGACTTC
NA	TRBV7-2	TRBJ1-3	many	CASSPLPRGSGNTIYF	TGTGCCAGCAGCCCCCTCCCCAGGGGCTCTGGAAACACCATATATTTT
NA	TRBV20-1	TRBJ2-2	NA	CSASGSATGELFF	TGCAGTGCTAGCGGCAGCGCCACCGGGGAGCTGTTTTTT
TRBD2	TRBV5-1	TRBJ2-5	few	CASSFGLAGEETQYF	TGCGCCAGCAGCTTCGGACTAGCGGGGGAAGAGACCCAGTACTTC
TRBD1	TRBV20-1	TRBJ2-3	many	CSAPNRGRSTDTQYF	TGCAGTGCTCCGAACAGGGGAAGGAGCACAGATACGCAGTATTTT
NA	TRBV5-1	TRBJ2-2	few	CASSFDSRTNTGELFF	TGCGCCAGCAGCTTCGACAGCAGGACGAACACCGGGGAGCTGTTTTTT
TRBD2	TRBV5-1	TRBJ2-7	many	CASTKQAGGTRPQTEQYF	TGCGCCAGCACAAAACAGGCTGGGGGGACTAGACCTCAGACCGAGCAGTACTTC
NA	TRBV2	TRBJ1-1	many	CATRHDGVNTEAFF	TGTGCCACCCGACACGACGGGGTGAACACTGAAGCTTTCTTT
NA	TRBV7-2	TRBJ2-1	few	CASSLDQGSNEQFF	TGTGCCAGCAGCTTAGATCAGGGTTCCAATGAGCAGTTCTTC
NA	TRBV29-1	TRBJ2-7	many	CSVESASYEQYF	TGCAGCGTTGAGTCAGCCTCCTACGAGCAGTACTTC
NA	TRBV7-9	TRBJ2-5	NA	CASSLRRFQETQYF	TGTGCCAGCAGCTTACGGAGGTTCCAAGAGACCCAGTACTTC
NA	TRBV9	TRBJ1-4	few	CASSVDNRGVEKLFF	TGTGCCAGCAGCGTAGACAATAGAGGGGTCGAAAAACTGTTTTTT
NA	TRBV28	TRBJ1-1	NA	CASSLLPLGGTEAFF	TGTGCCAGCAGTCTTCTGCCCCTCGGGGGCACTGAAGCTTTCTTT
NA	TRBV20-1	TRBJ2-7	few	CSGMGTRLAINEQYF	TGCAGTGGTATGGGGACCAGGCTAGCGATCAACGAGCAGTACTTC
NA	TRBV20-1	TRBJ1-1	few	CSASGGTLTSEAFF	TGCAGTGCTAGTGGGGGTACCTTAACGTCTGAAGCTTTCTTT
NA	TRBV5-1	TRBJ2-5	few	CASSLDGGAQETQYF	TGCGCCAGCAGCTTGGATGGCGGGGCCCAAGAGACCCAGTACTTC
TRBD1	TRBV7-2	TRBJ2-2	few	CASSYSGGGGELFF	TGTGCCAGCAGCTACTCAGGGGGTGGCGGGGAGCTGTTTTTT
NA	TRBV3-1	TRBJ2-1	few	CASSPRRPGKGNNEQFF	TGTGCCAGCAGCCCCCGACGGCCGGGGAAGGGAAATAATGAGCAGTTCTTC
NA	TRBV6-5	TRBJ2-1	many	CASSLLASVYNEQFF	TGTGCCAGCAGCTTACTAGCTTCGGTTTACAATGAGCAGTTCTTC
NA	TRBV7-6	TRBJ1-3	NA	CASSLSLGRAGNTIYF	TGTGCCAGCAGCTTGAGCCTCGGACGGGCAGGAAACACCATATATTTT